This is a list of T cell receptor beta chains from one sample in a study of CD8+CD57+ T cells in acquired aplastic anemia. From the reads, TCRdb called clonotypes with MiXCR, one entry per CDR3 protein. The sample holds around 200,000 distinct CDR3 sequences, around 50% seen once. The sequenced sample was sorted CD4+, CD8+, or CD8+CD57+ T cells (not recorded which) from PBMCs. Receptor source: a human donor with aplastic anemia. The CDR3 runs from the conserved cysteine through the conserved F or W. Fields, in order: D gene, V gene, J gene, clone size, CDR3 DNA, CDR3 protein. The D gene is left open where the match is weak. Some rows have no size entry. The others give once, few or many, or a class for an expanded clone.

>TRBD2|TRBV4-1|TRBJ2-1|many
TGCGCCAGCAGCCAACCTAGCGGGGGCCCAATGAAGCAGTTCTTC
CASSQPSGGPMKQFF
>NA|TRBV14|TRBJ2-3|NA
TGTGCCAGCAGCCAAGAATCAGGAGAATTTACAGATACGCAGTATTTT
CASSQESGEFTDTQYF
>NA|TRBV24-1|TRBJ1-2|NA
TGTGCCACCAGTGACAGGGACACTGATGGCTACACCTTC
CATSDRDTDGYTF
>TRBD1|TRBV24-1|TRBJ2-7|NA
TGTGCCACCAGTGTGGGACAGGGAGGCCTCGAGCAGTACTTC
CATSVGQGGLEQYF
>TRBD1|TRBV7-2|TRBJ1-6|few
TGTGCCAGCAGCTTAGCGAGGGACAGTTATTCACCCCTCCACTTT
CASSLARDSYSPLHF
>NA|TRBV20-1|TRBJ1-2|NA
TGCAGTACTACCTTACAGGGTTGGGACTATGGCTACACCTTC
CSTTLQGWDYGYTF
>NA|TRBV11-2|TRBJ2-1|few
TGTGCCAGCAGCCCACCCATGGAAGATGAGCAGTTCTTC
CASSPPMEDEQFF
>TRBD1|TRBV29-1|TRBJ1-2|NA
TGCAGCGCTGGGGACAGGGATGGCTACACCTTC
CSAGDRDGYTF
>NA|TRBV29-1|TRBJ2-7|once
TGCAGCATTAGGGACTTAGACGAGCAGTACTTC
CSIRDLDEQYF
>TRBD2|TRBV4-2|TRBJ2-3|NA
TGTGCCAGCAGCACGACTAGCGGCAGGACCACAGATACGCAGTATTTT
CASSTTSGRTTDTQYF
>TRBD2|TRBV5-1|TRBJ2-3|NA
TGCGCCAGCAGCTTCATGACTAGCGGGGATGGCACAGATACGCAGTATTTT
CASSFMTSGDGTDTQYF
>NA|TRBV24-1|TRBJ2-1|NA
TGTGCCACCAGTGATCCCGCGGATCCGAACAATGAGCAGTTCTTC
CATSDPADPNNEQFF
>NA|TRBV15|TRBJ2-1|NA
TGTGCCACCAGCGACAGACGCTCCTACAATGAGCAGTTCTTC
CATSDRRSYNEQFF
>TRBD2|TRBV20-1|TRBJ2-7|NA
TGCAGTGCTAGAGAAGAGACTAGCGTCTCCGAGCAGTACTTC
CSAREETSVSEQYF